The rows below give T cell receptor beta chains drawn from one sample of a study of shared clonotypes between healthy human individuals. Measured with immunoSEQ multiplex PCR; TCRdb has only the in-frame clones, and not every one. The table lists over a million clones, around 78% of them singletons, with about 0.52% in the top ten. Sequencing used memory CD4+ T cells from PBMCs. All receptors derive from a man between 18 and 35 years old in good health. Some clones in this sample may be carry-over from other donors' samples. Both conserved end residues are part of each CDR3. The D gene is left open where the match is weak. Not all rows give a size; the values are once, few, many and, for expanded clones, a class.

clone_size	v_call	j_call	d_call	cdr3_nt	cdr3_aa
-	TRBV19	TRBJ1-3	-	TGTGCCAGTAGTATAATCGGGAGTTCGGGAAACACCATATATTTT	CASSIIGSSGNTIYF
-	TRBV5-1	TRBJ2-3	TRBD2	TGCGCCAGCAGCCTTAGGACTAGCGGGAGCCTGGATACGCAGTATTTT	CASSLRTSGSLDTQYF
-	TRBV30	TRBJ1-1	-	TGTGCCTGGAGTGTCGGGCAGGGCAGAGGTGCTTTCTTT	CAWSVGQGRGAFF
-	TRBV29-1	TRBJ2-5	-	TGCAGCGTTGTTCGGGCCGAAGAGACCCAGTACTTC	CSVVRAEETQYF
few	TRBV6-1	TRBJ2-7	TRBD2	TGTGCCAGCAGTCAACGCGGGGGCTACGAGCAGTACTTC	CASSQRGGYEQYF
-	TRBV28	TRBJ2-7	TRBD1	TGTGCCACGGGGACAGGATACCGTCGGTACTTC	CATGTGYRRYF
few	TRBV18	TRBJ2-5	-	TGTGCCAGCTCACCATCGGGGGGCATTGAGACCCAGTACTTC	CASSPSGGIETQYF
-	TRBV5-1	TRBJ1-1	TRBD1	TGCGCCAGCAGCATACTGATACAGGGGAGCACTGAAGCTTTCTTT	CASSILIQGSTEAFF
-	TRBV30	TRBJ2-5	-	TGTGCCTGGACCAACAGGGCTAACGTAGAGACCCAGTACTTC	CAWTNRANVETQYF
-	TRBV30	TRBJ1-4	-	TGTGCCTGGAGGTCCCGGGGGCCTGGAAAACTGTTTTTT	CAWRSRGPGKLFF
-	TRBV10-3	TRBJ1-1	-	TGTGCCATCAGTCAGACGGAAAATGAAGCTTTCTTT	CAISQTENEAFF
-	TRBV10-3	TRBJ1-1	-	TGTGCCATCAGTGAGGCACAGGGATTAAACACTGAAGCTTTCTTT	CAISEAQGLNTEAFF
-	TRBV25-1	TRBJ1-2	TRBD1	TGTGCCAGCTCAAGAGGGACAGCAGGCTACACCTTC	CASSRGTAGYTF
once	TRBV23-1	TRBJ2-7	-	TGCGCCAGCCCCAAAGGCCGGGACGGGGACTACGAGCAGTACTTC	CASPKGRDGDYEQYF
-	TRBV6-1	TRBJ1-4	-	TGTGCCAGCAGTGTGAATCGGGCCCGGGCCGGATCTAATGAAAAACTGTTTTTT	CASSVNRARAGSNEKLFF
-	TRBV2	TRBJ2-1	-	TGTGCCAGCAGTGTCGAGACTAGCAGGGGGAATGAGCAGTTCTTC	CASSVETSRGNEQFF
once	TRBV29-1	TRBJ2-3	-	TGCAGCGTTGAAGGCTGGGGGAGCGGTGGTCCAGATACGCAGTATTTT	CSVEGWGSGGPDTQYF
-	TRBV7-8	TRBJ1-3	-	TGTGCCAGCAGCTTTCGGAGACAAAATTCTGGAAACACCATATATTTT	CASSFRRQNSGNTIYF
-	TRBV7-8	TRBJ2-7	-	TGTGCCAGCAGCTACCGGGAGGAGCAGTACTTC	CASSYREEQYF
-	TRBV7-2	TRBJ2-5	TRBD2	TGTGCCAGCAGCTTAGCGCGCGCGGGAGGAGGGGAGACCCAGTACTTC	CASSLARAGGGETQYF
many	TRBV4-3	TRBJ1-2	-	TGCGCCAGCAGCCAAGGCCCAGGAGCTAACTATGGCTACACCTTC	CASSQGPGANYGYTF
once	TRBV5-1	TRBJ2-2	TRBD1	TGCGCCAGACAGACAGGGGTTTGGACCGGGGAGCTGTTTTTT	CARQTGVWTGELFF
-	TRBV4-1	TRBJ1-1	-	TGCGCCAGCAGCCCCCTTTATGCCCCTTCAGGGCAATCCGCTTTCTTT	CASSPLYAPSGQSAFF
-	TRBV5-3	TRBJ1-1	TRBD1	TGTGCCAGTCAGGACAGGGTAAACACTGAAGCTTTCTTT	CASQDRVNTEAFF
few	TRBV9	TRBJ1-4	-	TGTGCCAGCAGCGTAGTGGGGGCGCCTGATGAAAAACTGTTTTTT	CASSVVGAPDEKLFF
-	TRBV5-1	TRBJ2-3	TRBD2	TGCGCCAGCAGCCGAGCGGGAGACGATAATACGCAGTATTTT	CASSRAGDDNTQYF
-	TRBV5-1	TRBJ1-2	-	TGCGCCAGCAGCTTGGAAGGCCTTAACTATGGCTACACCTTC	CASSLEGLNYGYTF
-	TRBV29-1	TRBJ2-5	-	TGCAGCGTGAAAAGCCCGGGGCCAGAGACCCAGTACTTC	CSVKSPGPETQYF
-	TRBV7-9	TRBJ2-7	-	TGTGCCAGCAGCGTACAGGGCGGAGAGCAGTACTTC	CASSVQGGEQYF
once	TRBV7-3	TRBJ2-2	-	TGTGCCAGCAGCTTAGGACCAGCGGGGAACACCGGGGAGCTGTTTTTT	CASSLGPAGNTGELFF
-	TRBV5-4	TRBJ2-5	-	TGTGCCAGCAGCTTGGGTTACAGTCAGGGGCAAGAGACCCAGTACTTC	CASSLGYSQGQETQYF
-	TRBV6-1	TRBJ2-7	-	TGTGCCAGCAGTGGAGTACAGGGCCCCTACGAGCAGTACTTC	CASSGVQGPYEQYF